This T cell receptor beta chain was obtained from a study of blood T cells in healthy people across ages. Turning to the study itself: Using template switching, researchers captured about one barcoded beta molecule for each two T cells.

Per germline, CDR1 SGHDT and CDR2 YYEEEE. The CDR3 has 14 amino acids. The trim removed 1 base at V and 6 bases at J, leaving 2 bases unmatched. This clonotype appeared a few times. The antigen is not known. Using a J-beta primer mix together with a sample-barcoded 5' primer, a second PCR was run for about 7 to 12 cycles. Each cDNA molecule was tagged by a template-switch adaptor with 12 random nucleotides. TCRdb reprocessed the 5' RACE reads with MiXCR, giving one entry per CDR3 protein. Among 700,000 to 850,000 distinct CDR3 sequences, 50% to 65% were seen once, and the ten largest hold approximately 40%. Study results and caveats: In these data, TCR beta diversity tracked strongly with naive T cell percentage. The fall in TCR beta diversity per million T cells was roughly linear with age.

Sequences were obtained from blood. The TCR comes from a man aged 80 or over in good health. The rearrangement links TRBV5-6 to TRBJ2-1, with 9 bases fitting TRBD2. CDR3 coding DNA: TGTGCCAGCAGCTTGCCTAGCGGGGCCAATGAGCAGTTCTTC. It translates to CASSLPSGANEQFF.